This TCR beta chain derives from a study of blood T cells in healthy people across ages. The use of a sample-barcoded 5' primer and a J-beta primer mix characterized a second PCR of roughly 6 to 11 cycles. Every single cDNA molecule received a tag from a template-switch adaptor with 12 random nucleotides. TCRdb re-derived calls from the 5' RACE reads in MiXCR, one entry per CDR3 protein. The table includes roughly 2 million distinct CDR3 sequences, approximately 50% detected once. Overall study findings and caveats: It was not known whether donors were CMV positive (a possible confounder of expanded clonotype changes).

Trimming pared 0 bases from V and 0 bases from J, leaving 8 bases between. CDR1 and CDR2 (germline): SGHRS, YFSETQ. The CDR3 length is 15 residues. Concerning this clonotype: Its target is unknown.

Per-sample PBMC isolation yielded at least 6 million cells. The V gene is TRBV5-1, the J gene TRBJ2-3; unclear D gene. Sequenced material: blood. This clonotype originated in a middle-aged woman in good health. The CDR3 spells CASSLASDSTDTQYF. The CDR3 region has the DNA TGCGCCAGCAGCTTGGCTTCAGACAGCACAGATACGCAGTATTTT. The variable domain in full, with the rest retrieved from reference TRBV5-1 and TRBJ2-3, is KAGVTQTPRYLIKTRGQQVTLSCSPISGHRSVSWYQQTPGQGLQFLFEYFSETQRNKGNFPGRFSGRQFSNSRSEMNVSTLELGDSALYLCASSLASDSTDTQYFGPGTRLTVL.